The following is a T cell receptor (beta chain) sequence with its context. What it recognizes is unknown. The sample belongs to a study of T cells in Graves' hyperthyroidism and ophthalmopathy. Amplified TCR beta CDR3 regions derived from RNA transcripts. During a first-round RT-PCR of the TCR CDR3, the HTBI primer set was used. MiXCR, run by TCRdb on the multiplex PCR reads, gives a single entry per CDR3 protein. Of 530,000 or so distinct CDR3 sequences in the sample, around 46% were seen once. Findings of the study overall: A model of 13 V-J pairs discriminated ophthalmopathy from stable hyperthyroidism. It was a median 6.5 months before onset that the model predicted ophthalmopathy.

Diagnosis of hyperthyroidism was new in patients aged 18 to 65, and its duration was under 2 months. The receptor was derived from a young woman with Graves' hyperthyroidism. Sequenced sample: peripheral blood or thyroid tissue (not recorded which).

The CDR3 loop reads CASKVEGETQYF. The CDR3 DNA sequence: TGTGCCAGCAAGGTTGAGGGAGAGACCCAGTACTTC. V usage is TRBV2 and J usage is TRBJ2-5; D perhaps matches TRBD2 (5 bases). The CDR3 is 12 residues long. V was shortened by 7 bases and J by 4 bases, with 10 bases between the two germline ends. The germline V gene has CDR1 SNHLY and CDR2 FYNNEI.